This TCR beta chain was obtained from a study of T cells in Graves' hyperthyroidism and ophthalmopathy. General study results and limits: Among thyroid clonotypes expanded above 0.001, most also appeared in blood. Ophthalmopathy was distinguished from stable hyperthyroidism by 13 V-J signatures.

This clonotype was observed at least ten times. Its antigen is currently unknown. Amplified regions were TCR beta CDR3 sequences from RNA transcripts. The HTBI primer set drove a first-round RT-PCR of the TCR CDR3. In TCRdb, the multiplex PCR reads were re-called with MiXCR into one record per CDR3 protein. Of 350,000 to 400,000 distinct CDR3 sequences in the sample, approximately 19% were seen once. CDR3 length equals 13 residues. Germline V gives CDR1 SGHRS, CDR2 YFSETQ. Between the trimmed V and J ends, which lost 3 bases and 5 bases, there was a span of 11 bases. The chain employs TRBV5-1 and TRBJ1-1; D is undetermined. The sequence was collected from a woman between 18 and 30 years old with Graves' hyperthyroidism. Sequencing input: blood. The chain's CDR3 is CASSWWGSTEAFF. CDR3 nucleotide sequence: TGCGCCAGCAGCTGGTGGGGTTCAACTGAAGCTTTCTTT.